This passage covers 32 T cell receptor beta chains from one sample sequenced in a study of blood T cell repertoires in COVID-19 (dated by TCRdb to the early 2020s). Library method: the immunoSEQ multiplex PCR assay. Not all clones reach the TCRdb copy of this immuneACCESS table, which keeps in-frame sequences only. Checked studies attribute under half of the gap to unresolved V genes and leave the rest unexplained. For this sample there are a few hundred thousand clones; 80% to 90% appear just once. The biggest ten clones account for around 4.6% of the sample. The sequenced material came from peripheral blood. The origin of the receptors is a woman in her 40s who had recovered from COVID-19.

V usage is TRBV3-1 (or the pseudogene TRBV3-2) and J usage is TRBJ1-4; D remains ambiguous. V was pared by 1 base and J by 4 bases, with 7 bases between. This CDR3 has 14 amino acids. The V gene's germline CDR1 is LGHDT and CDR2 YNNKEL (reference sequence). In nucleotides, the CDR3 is TGTGCCAGCAGCCAAGGCAGTCATAATGAAAAACTGTTTTTT. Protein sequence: CASSQGSHNEKLFF.

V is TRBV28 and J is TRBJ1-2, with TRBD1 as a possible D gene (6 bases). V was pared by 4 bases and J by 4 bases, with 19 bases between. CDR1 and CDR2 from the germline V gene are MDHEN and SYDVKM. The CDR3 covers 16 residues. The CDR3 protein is CASSSPAQGTGYGYTF. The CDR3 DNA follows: TGTGCCAGCAGTTCACCTGCACAGGGTACGGGCTATGGCTACACCTTC.

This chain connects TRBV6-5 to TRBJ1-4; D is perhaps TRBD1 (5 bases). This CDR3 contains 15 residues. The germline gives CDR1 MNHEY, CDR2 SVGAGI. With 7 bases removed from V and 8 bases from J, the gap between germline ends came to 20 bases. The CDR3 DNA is TGTGCCAGCAAATCGACGGGACCCGGGGGGGAAAAACTGTTTTTT. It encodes CASKSTGPGGEKLFF.

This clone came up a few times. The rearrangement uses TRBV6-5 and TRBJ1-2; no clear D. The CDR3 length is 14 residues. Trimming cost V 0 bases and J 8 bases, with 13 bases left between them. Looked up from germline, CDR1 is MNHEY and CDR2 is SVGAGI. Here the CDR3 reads CASSYSGGSRGYTF. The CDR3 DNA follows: TGTGCCAGCAGTTACTCGGGAGGCAGCCGAGGCTACACCTTC.

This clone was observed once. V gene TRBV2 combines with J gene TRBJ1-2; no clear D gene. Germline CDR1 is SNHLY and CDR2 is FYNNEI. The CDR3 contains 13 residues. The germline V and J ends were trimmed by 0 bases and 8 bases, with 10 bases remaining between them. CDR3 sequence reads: CASSEASLRGYTF. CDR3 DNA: TGTGCCAGCAGTGAAGCGTCCTTGCGGGGCTACACCTTC.

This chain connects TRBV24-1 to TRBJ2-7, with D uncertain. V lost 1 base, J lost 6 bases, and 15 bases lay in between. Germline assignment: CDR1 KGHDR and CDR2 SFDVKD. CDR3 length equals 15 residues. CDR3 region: CATSDFPDLSIEQYV. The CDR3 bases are TGTGCCACCAGTGATTTCCCCGATCTGAGTATCGAGCAGTACGTC.

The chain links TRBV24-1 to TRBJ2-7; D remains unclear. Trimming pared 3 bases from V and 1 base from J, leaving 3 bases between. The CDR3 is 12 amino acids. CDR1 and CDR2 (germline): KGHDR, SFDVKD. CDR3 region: CATSDHSYEQYV. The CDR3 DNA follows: TGTGCCACCAGTGATCATTCCTACGAGCAGTACGTC.

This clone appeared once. The CDR3 nucleotides read TGTGCCAGCTCACCACTTGGGACAGCCCAAGAGACCCAGTACTTC. It yields the protein CASSPLGTAQETQYF. The rearrangement uses TRBV18 and TRBJ2-5; 7 bases agree with TRBD1. Germline assignment: CDR1 KGHSH and CDR2 LQKENI. With V trimmed by 1 base and J by 1 base, 3 bases remained unmatched. This CDR3 region has 15 residues. The variable domain in full, with the rest retrieved from reference TRBV18 and TRBJ2-5, is NAGVMQNPRHLVRRRGQEARLRCSPMKGHSHVYWYRQLPEEGLKFMVYLQKENIIDESGMPKERFSAEFPKEGPSILRIQQVVRGDSAAYFCASSPLGTAQETQYFGPGTRLLVL.

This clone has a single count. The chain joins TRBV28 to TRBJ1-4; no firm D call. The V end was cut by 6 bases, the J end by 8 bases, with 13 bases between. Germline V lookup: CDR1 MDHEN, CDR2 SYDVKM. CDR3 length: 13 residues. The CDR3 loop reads CASSPTDKEKLFF. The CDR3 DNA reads TGTGCCAGCAGCCCAACAGATAAGGAAAAACTGTTTTTT. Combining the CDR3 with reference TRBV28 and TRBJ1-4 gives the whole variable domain DVKVTQSSRYLVKRTGEKVFLECVQDMDHENMFWYRQDPGLGLRLIYFSYDVKMKEKGDIPEGYSVSREKKERFSLILESASTNQTSMYLCASSPTDKEKLFFGSGTQLSVL.

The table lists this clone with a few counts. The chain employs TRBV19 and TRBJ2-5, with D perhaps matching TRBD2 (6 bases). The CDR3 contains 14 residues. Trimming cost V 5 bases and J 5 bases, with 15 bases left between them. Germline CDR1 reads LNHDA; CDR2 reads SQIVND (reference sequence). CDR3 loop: CASSSTIGSETQYF. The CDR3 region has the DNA TGTGCCAGTAGTTCGACCATCGGGAGTGAGACCCAGTACTTC.

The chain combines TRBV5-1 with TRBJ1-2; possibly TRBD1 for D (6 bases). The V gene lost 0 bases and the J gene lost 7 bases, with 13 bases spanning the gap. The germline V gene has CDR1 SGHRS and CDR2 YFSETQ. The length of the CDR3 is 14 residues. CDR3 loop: CASSLDLGAGGYTF. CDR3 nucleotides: TGCGCCAGCAGCTTGGACTTGGGGGCGGGTGGCTACACCTTC.

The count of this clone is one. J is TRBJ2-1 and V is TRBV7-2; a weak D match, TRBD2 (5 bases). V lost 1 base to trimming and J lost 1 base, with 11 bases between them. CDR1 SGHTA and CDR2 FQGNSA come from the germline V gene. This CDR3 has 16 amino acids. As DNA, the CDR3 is TGTGCCAGCAGCTTAGACGGCAGGAGGTCCTACAATGAGCAGTTCTTC. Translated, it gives CASSLDGRRSYNEQFF.

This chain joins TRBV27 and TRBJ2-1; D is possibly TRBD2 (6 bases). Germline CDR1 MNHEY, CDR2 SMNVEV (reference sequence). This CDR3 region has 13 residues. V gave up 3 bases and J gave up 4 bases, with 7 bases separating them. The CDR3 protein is CASSLREYNEQFF. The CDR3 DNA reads TGTGCCAGCAGTTTGCGGGAATACAATGAGCAGTTCTTC.

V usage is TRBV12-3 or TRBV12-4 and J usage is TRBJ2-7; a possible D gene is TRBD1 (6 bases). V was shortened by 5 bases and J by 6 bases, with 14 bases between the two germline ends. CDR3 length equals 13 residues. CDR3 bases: TGTGCCAGCAGTAGTACAGGGCGTGGCGAGCAGTACTTC. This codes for CASSSTGRGEQYF.

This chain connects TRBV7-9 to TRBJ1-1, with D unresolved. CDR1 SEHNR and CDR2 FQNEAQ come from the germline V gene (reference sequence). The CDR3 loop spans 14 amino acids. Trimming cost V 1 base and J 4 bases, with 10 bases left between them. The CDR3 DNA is TGTGCCAGCAGCTTAGTTTCGGGTATCACTGAAGCTTTCTTT. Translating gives CASSLVSGITEAFF.

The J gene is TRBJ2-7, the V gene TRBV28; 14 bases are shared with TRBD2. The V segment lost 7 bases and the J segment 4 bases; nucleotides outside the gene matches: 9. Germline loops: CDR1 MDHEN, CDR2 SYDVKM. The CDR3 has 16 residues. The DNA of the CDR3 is TGTGCCAGCACGCACCTGGGACTAGCGGGAGAATACGAGCAGTACGTC. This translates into CASTHLGLAGEYEQYV.

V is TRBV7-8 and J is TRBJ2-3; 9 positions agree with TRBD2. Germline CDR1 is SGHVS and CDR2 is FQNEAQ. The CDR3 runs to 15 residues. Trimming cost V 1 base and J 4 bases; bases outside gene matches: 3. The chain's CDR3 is CASSLGGRAPDTQYF. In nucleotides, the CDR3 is TGTGCCAGCAGCTTAGGCGGGAGGGCCCCAGATACGCAGTATTTT.

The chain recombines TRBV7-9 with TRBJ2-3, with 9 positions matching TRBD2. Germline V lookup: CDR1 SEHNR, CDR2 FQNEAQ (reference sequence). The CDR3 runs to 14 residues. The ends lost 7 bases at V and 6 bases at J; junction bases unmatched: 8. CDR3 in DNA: TGTGCCAGCATACGCGGGGGGGCACGCGATACGCAGTATTTT. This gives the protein CASIRGGARDTQYF.

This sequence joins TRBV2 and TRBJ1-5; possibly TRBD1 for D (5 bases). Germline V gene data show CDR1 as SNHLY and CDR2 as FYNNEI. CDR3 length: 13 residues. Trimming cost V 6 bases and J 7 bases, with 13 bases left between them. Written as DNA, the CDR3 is TGTGCCAGCAGAGTCGACAGTTGGCAGCCCCAGCATTTT. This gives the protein CASRVDSWQPQHF.

This chain's CDR3 is CASSTPRGGQLNNEQFF. DNA of the CDR3: TGCGCCAGCAGTACCCCCCGCGGGGGCCAGCTAAACAATGAGCAGTTCTTC. The chain links TRBV10-2 to TRBJ2-1; D is possibly TRBD2 (7 bases). Germline V CDR1 and CDR2: WSHSY, SAAADI. V was trimmed by 5 bases and J by 5 bases, leaving 22 bases between them. The CDR3 has 17 amino acids.

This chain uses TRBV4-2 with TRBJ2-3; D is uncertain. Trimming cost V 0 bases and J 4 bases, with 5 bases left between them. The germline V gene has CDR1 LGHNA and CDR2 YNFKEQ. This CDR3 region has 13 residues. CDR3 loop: CASSQEAPDTQYF. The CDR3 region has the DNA TGTGCCAGCAGCCAAGAGGCCCCAGATACGCAGTATTTT.

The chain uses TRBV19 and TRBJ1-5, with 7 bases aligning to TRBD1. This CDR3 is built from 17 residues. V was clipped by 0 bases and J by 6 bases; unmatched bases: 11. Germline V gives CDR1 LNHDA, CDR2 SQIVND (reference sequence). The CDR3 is CASSIDAQGDRVQPQHF. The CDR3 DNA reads TGTGCCAGTAGTATAGATGCTCAAGGCGACAGGGTTCAGCCCCAGCATTTT.

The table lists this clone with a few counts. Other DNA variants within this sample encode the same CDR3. CDR3 coding DNA: TGTGCCAGCAGCCAAGGCGGTGGAAACACCATATATTTT. Its translation is CASSQGGGNTIYF. This rearrangement joins TRBV3-1 (or the pseudogene TRBV3-2) to TRBJ1-3; D uncertain. The V end was cut by 1 base, the J end by 3 bases, with 4 bases between. The CDR3 length is 13 residues. Germline assignment: CDR1 LGHDT and CDR2 YNNKEL (reference sequence).

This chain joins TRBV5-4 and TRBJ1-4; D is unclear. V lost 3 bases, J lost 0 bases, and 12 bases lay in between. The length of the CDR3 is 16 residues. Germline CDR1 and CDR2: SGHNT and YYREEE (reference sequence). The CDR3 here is CASSSAPRATNEKLFF. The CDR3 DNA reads TGTGCCAGCAGCTCCGCCCCGAGGGCAACTAATGAAAAACTGTTTTTT. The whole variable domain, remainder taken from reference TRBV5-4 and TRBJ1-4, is ETGVTQSPTHLIKTRGQQVTLRCSSQSGHNTVSWYQQALGQGPQFIFQYYREEENGRGNFPPRFSGLQFPNYSSELNVNALELDDSALYLCASSSAPRATNEKLFFGSGTQLSVL.

The CDR3 nucleotides read TGTGCCAGCGCGCGGGGACTAGGAGAAAAACTGTTTTTT. Translated, it gives CASARGLGEKLFF. The chain employs TRBV18 and TRBJ1-4; tentatively, D is TRBD1 (5 bases). Looked up from germline, CDR1 is KGHSH and CDR2 is LQKENI. The CDR3 is 13 residues long. Trimming removed 8 bases from V and 8 bases from J, with 15 bases in between.

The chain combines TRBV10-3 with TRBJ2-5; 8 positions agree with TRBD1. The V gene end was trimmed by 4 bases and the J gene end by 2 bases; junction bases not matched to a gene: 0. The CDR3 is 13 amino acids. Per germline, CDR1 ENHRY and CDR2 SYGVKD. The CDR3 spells CAISGTGQETQYF. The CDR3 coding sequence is TGTGCCATCAGTGGGACAGGGCAAGAGACCCAGTACTTC.

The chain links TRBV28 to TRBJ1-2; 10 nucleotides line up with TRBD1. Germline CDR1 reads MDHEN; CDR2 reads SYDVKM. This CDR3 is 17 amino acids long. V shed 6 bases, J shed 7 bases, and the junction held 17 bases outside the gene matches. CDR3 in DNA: TGTGCCAGCAGCACCGGGACAGGGGCCTATAGCCGAGTTGGCTACACCTTC. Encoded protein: CASSTGTGAYSRVGYTF.

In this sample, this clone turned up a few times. The CDR3 region has the DNA TGTGCCAGCAGCCAAGGCCAGCGGAGAAATGAGCAGTTCTTC. It is translated as CASSQGQRRNEQFF. V gene TRBV3-1 (or the pseudogene TRBV3-2) combines with J gene TRBJ2-1, with a weak D call TRBD2 (5 bases). V lost 1 base and J lost 7, with 11 bases in between. In germline, CDR1 is LGHDT, CDR2 YNNKEL (reference sequence). CDR3 length: 14 amino acids.

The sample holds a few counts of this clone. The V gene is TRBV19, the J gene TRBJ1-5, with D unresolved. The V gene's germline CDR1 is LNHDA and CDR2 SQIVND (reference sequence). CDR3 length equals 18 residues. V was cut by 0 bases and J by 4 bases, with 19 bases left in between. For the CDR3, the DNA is TGTGCCAGTAGTATAGATCTGGCCAGGAATAATATAAATCAGCCCCAGCATTTT. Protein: CASSIDLARNNINQPQHF. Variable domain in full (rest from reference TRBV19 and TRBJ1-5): DGGITQSPKYLFRKEGQNVTLSCEQNLNHDAMYWYRQDPGQGLRLIYYSQIVNDFQKGDIAEGYSVSREKKESFPLTVTSAQKNPTAFYLCASSIDLARNNINQPQHFGDGTRLSIL.

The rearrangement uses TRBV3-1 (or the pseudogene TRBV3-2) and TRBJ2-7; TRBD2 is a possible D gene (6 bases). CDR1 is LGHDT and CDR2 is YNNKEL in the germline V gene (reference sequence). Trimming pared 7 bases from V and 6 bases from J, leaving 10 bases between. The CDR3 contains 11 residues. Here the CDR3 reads CASTQGGEQYF. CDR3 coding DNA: TGTGCCAGCACCCAGGGAGGCGAGCAGTACTTC.

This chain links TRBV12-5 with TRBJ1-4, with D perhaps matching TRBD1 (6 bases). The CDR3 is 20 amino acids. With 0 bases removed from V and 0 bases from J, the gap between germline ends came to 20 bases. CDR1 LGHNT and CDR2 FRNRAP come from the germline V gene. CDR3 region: CASGLVRGTSHVATNEKLFF. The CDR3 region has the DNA TGTGCTAGTGGTTTGGTAAGGGGGACGAGCCACGTTGCAACTAATGAAAAACTGTTTTTT.

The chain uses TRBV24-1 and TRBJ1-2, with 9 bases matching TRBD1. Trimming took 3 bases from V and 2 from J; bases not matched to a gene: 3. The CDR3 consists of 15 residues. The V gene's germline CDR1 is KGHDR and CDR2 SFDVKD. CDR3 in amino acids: CATSDTGGPNYGYTF. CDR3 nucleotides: TGTGCCACCAGTGATACAGGGGGCCCGAACTATGGCTACACCTTC.